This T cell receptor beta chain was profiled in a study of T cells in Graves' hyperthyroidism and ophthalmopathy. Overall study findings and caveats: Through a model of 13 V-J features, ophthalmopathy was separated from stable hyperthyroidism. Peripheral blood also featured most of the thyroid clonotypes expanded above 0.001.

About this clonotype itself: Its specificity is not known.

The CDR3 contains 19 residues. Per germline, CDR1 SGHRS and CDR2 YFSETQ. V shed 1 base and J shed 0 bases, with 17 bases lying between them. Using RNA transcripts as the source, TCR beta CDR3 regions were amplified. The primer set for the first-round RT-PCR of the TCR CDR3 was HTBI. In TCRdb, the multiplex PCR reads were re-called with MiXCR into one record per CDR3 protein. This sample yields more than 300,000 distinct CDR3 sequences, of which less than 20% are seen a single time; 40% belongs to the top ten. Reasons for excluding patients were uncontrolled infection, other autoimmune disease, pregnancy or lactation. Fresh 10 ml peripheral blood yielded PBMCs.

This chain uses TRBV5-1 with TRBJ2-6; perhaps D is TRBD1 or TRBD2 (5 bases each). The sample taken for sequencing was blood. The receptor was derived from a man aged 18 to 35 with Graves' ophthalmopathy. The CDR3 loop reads CASSLIIGTDNSGANVLTF. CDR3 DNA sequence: TGCGCCAGCAGCTTGATAATTGGGACGGATAACTCTGGGGCCAACGTCCTGACTTTC.